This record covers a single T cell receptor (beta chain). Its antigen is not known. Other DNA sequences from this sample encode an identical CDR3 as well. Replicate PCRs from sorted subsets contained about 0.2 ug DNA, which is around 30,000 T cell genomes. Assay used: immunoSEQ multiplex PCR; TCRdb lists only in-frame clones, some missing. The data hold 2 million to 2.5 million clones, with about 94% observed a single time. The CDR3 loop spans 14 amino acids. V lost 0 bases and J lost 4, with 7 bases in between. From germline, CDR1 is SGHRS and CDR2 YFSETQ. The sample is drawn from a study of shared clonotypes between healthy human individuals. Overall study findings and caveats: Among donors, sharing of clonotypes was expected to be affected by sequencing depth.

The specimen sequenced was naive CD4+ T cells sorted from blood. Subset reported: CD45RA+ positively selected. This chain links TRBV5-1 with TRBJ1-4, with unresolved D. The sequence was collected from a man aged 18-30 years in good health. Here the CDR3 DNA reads TGCGCCAGCAGCTTGGCTGGGCGTAATGAAAAACTGTTTTTT. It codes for CASSLAGRNEKLFF.